Detailed here is one T cell receptor beta chain. PCR used 60 Vbeta primers and 13 Jbeta primers. The repertoire was sequenced with immunoSEQ multiplex PCR; TCRdb's copy has only in-frame clones and lacks some. The top ten clones hold roughly 4.2% of a sample with 110,000 or so clones, approximately 74% of them seen once. The data belong to a study of cytomegalovirus exposure and HLA in healthy donors. V gave up 4 bases and J gave up 7 bases; unmatched junction bases: 10. Germline loops: CDR1 SGHVS, CDR2 FNYEAQ. CDR3 size: 16 residues. The source of this sequence is a woman between 40 and 50 years old in good health and CMV-seropositive. The gene calls are TRBV7-6 and TRBJ2-2; TRBD1 agrees at 9 bases. Sequenced input: PBMCs. In DNA, the CDR3 is TGTGCCAGCAGCTCACCGGGACAGGGCCCCCTCGGGGAGCTGTTTTTT. Its protein is CASSSPGQGPLGELFF.